The source of this T cell receptor (beta chain) is a study of blood T cells in healthy people across ages. Primed by a sample-barcoded 5' primer and a J-beta primer mix, a second PCR proceeded for about 7 to 12 cycles. TCRdb called the 5' RACE reads again in MiXCR, with one record for every CDR3 protein. The sample carries about 760,000 distinct CDR3 sequences, 45% to 70% recorded once. A remark on this clonotype: No antigen is known for it.

V gave up 3 bases and J gave up 2 bases; unmatched junction bases: 3. Germline CDR1 LNHNV, CDR2 YYDKDF (reference sequence). CDR3 length: 16 residues. General observations from the study: Measured against age, TCR beta diversity per million T cells decreased in a roughly linear manner. Observed TCR beta diversity showed a strong correlation with the percentage of naive T cells as measured by flow cytometry.

V is TRBV15 and J is TRBJ2-6, with 8 bases fitting TRBD1. The sequencing sample was made of blood. This clonotype originated in a man aged 35 to 55 in good health. CDR3 residues: CATSRDRVPGANVLTF. For the CDR3, the DNA is TGTGCCACCAGCAGGGACAGGGTCCCTGGGGCCAACGTCCTGACTTTC. Full variable domain (outside the CDR3, taken from reference TRBV15 and TRBJ2-6): DAMVIQNPRYQVTQFGKPVTLSCSQTLNHNVMYWYQQKSSQAPKLLFHYYDKDFNNEADTPDNFQSRRPNTSFCFLDIRSPGLGDTAMYLCATSRDRVPGANVLTFGAGSRLTVL.